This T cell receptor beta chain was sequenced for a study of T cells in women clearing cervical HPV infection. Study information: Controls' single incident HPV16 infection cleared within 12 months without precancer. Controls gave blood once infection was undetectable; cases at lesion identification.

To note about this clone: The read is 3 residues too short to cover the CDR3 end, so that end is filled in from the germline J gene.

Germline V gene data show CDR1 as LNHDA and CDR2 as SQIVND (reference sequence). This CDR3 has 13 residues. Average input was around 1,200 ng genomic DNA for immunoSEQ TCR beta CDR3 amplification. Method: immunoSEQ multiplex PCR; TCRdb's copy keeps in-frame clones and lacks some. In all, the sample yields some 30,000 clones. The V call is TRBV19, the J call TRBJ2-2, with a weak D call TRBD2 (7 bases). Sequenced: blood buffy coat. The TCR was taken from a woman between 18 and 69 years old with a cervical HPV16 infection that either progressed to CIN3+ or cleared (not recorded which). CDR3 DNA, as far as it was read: TGTGCCAGTAAATTCTGGGAGGGGGAAAAG. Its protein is CASKFWEGEK. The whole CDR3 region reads CASKFWEGEKLFF.